Described below is a single T cell receptor (beta chain) sequence and its context. What it binds is not known. Synthesis of cDNA was carried out by template-switch 5'RACE. The reaction used 10-nucleotide random UMIs. Each CDR3 protein gets one entry after TCRdb re-called the 5' RACE reads with MiXCR. The sample carries tens of thousands of distinct CDR3 sequences, less than 5.5% recorded once. Germline CDR1 and CDR2: SGHAT and FQNNGV. The CDR3 runs 15 residues. Between the trimmed V and J ends, which lost 6 bases and 0 bases, there was a span of 12 bases. The sample originates from a study of neurological immune-mediated disorders. Study findings and constraints: Phylogenetic grouping assigned the repertoires of 18 of 34 multiple sclerosis patients to a single cluster of related CDR3 sequences. This cluster may be a repertoire-level signature.

The TCR comes from a man aged 25 to 40 with multiple sclerosis. Material: PBMCs. J is TRBJ2-1 and V is TRBV11-2; D may match TRBD1 or TRBD2 (6 bases each). CDR3 residues: CASSFRGLSYNEQFF. CDR3 DNA: TGTGCCAGCAGTTTCCGGGGGCTCTCCTACAATGAGCAGTTCTTC.